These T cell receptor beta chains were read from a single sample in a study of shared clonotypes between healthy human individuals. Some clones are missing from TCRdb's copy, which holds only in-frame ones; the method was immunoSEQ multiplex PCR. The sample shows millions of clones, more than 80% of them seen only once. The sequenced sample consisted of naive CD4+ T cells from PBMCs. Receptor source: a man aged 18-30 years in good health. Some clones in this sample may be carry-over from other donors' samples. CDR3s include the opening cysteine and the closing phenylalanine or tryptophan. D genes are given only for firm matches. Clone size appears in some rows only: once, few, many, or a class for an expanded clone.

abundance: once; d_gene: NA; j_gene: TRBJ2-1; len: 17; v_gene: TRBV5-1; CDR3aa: CASSLSASGKSYNEQFF; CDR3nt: TGCGCCAGCAGCTTGTCCGCTTCTGGGAAGAGTTACAATGAGCAGTTCTTC
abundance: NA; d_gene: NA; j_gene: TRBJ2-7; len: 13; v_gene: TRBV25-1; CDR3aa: CASTRDGNYEQYF; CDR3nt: TGTGCCAGCACCAGGGACGGTAACTACGAGCAGTACTTC
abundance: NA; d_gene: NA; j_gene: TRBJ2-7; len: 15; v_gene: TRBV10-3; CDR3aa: CAISEVGVPSYEQYF; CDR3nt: TGTGCCATCAGTGAAGTGGGGGTACCGTCGTACGAGCAGTACTTC
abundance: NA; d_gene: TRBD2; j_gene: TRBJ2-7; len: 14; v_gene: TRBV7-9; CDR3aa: CASSLAGTSFEQYF; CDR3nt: TGTGCCAGCAGCTTAGCCGGGACTAGCTTCGAGCAGTACTTC
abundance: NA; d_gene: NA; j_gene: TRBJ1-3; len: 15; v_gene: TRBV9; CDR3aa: CASSNHILPGNTIYF; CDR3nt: TGTGCCAGCAGCAACCACATATTACCAGGAAACACCATATATTTT
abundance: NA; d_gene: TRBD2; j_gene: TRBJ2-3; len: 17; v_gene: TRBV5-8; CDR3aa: CASSRGTSGPSTDTQYF; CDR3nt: TGTGCCAGCAGCCGCGGGACTAGCGGACCCAGCACAGATACGCAGTATTTT
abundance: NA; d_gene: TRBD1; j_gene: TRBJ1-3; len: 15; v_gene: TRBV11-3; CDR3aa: CDCPPGQGVGNTIYF; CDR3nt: TGTGACTGCCCCCCGGGACAGGGGGTCGGAAACACCATATATTTT
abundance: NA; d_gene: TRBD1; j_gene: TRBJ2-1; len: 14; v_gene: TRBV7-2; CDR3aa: CASSLTGEFNEQFF; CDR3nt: TGTGCCAGCAGCTTGACAGGGGAGTTTAATGAGCAGTTCTTC
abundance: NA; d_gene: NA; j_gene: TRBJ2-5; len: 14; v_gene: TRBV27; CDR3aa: CASSFLWDQETQYF; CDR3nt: TGTGCCAGCAGTTTCTTGTGGGATCAAGAGACCCAGTACTTC
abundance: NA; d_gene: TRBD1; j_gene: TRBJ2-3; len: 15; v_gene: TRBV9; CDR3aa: CASSATGQGGDTQYF; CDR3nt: TGTGCCAGCAGCGCAACGGGACAGGGAGGAGATACGCAGTATTTT
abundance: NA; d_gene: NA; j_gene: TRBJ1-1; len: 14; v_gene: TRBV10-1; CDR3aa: CASKVVAGNSEAFF; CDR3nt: TGCGCCAGCAAGGTTGTTGCTGGTAACTCTGAAGCTTTCTTT
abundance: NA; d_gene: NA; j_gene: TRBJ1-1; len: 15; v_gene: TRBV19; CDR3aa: CASSRKVLRYTEAFF; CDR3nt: TGTGCCAGTAGTAGGAAGGTCCTGAGGTACACTGAAGCTTTCTTT
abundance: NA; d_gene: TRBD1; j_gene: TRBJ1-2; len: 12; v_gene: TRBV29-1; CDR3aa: CSAGQGNYGYTF; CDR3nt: TGCAGCGCCGGACAGGGGAACTATGGCTACACCTTC
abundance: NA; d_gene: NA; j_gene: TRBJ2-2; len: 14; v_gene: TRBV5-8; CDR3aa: CASSRGRDTGELFF; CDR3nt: TGTGCCAGCAGCCGGGGGAGAGACACCGGGGAGCTGTTTTTT
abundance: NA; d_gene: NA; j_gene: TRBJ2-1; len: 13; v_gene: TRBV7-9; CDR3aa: CASSLYRVGEQFF; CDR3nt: TGTGCCAGCAGCCTCTACAGGGTTGGGGAGCAGTTCTTC
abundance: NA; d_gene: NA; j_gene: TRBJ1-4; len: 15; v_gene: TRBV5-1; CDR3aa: CASSPAWQGHEKLFF; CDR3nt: TGCGCCAGCAGCCCGGCGTGGCAGGGTCATGAAAAACTGTTTTTT
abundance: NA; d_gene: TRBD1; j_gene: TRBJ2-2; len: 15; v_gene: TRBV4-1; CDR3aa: CASRPTGVPTGELFF; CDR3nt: TGCGCCAGCAGACCCACAGGGGTTCCCACCGGGGAGCTGTTTTTT
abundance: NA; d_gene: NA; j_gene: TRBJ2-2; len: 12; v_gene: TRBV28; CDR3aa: CASIGSTGELFF; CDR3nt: TGTGCCTCGATCGGATCCACCGGGGAGCTGTTTTTT
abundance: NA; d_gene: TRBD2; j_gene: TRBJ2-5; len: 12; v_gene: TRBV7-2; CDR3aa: CASSLVREGQYF; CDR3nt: TGTGCCAGCAGCTTAGTGCGGGAGGGCCAGTACTTC
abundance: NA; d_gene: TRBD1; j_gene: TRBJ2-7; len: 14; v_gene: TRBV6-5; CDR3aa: CASRPDRGRYEQYF; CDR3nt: TGTGCCAGCAGGCCGGACAGGGGTCGGTACGAGCAGTACTTC
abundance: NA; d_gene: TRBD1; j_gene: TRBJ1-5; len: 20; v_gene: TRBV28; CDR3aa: CASSLLIRQGVQYSNQPQHF; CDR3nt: TGTGCCAGCAGCCTCCTTATTAGACAGGGGGTCCAATATAGCAATCAGCCCCAGCATTTT
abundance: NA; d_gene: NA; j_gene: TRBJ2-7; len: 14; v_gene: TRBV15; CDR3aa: CATSRDRGTYEQYF; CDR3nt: TGTGCCACCAGCAGAGACAGGGGCACCTACGAGCAGTACTTC
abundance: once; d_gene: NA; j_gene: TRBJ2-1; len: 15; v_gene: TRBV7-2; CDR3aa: CASSQNGLASNEQFF; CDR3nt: TGTGCCAGCAGCCAAAACGGACTCGCATCGAATGAGCAGTTCTTC
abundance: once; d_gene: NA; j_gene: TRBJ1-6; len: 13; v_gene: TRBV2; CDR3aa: CASIISYNSPLHF; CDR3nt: TGTGCCAGCATTATCTCCTATAATTCACCCCTCCACTTT
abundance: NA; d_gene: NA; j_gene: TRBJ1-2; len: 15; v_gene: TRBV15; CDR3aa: CATSRAGRSGYGYTF; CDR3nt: TGTGCCACCAGCAGAGCAGGGCGCAGCGGCTATGGCTACACCTTC
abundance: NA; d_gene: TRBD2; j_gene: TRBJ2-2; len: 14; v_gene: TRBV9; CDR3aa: CASSGGSNTGELFF; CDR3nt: TGTGCCAGCTCGGGGGGATCGAACACCGGGGAGCTGTTTTTT
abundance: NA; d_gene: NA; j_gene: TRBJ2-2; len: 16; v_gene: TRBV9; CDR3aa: CASGGSGSKGTGELFF; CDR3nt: TGTGCCAGTGGGGGTAGCGGCTCGAAGGGCACCGGGGAGCTGTTTTTT